One T cell receptor (beta chain) is described in this entry. The assay was carried out at the deep level. Assay used: immunoSEQ multiplex PCR; TCRdb lists only in-frame clones, some missing. The sample has nearly 1,000,000 clones; around three quarters are singletons. The data stem from a study of shared clonotypes between healthy human individuals. The CDR3 is made up of 11 amino acids. Germline values: CDR1 LNHDA, CDR2 SQIVND (reference sequence). V lost 1 base and J lost 10, with 7 bases in between. From CD4+ cells came CD45RA+ naive and CD45RA-negative memory subsets. V usage is TRBV19 and J usage is TRBJ1-2; D ambiguous. The receptor was derived from a young man in good health. Sequenced material: memory CD4+ T cells sorted from blood. As for subset: CD45RA-negative fraction. This CDR3 reads CASSIGPSYTF. The CDR3 bases are TGTGCCAGTAGTATAGGTCCGTCCTACACCTTC.